These 14 T cell receptor beta chains came from one sample sequenced in a study of blood T cell repertoires in COVID-19. The protocol was immunoSEQ multiplex PCR, while the TCRdb copy is restricted to in-frame clones and leaves out a portion. The data show 220,000 or so clones, with around four fifths seen just once and 4.5% to 5.5% held by the top ten. What was sequenced was peripheral blood. The source of these receptors is a woman aged 55 to 70 who had recovered from COVID-19.

This clone was seen more than once but under ten times. The chain joins TRBV7-2 to TRBJ2-1, with TRBD2 matching over 9 bases. The germline gives CDR1 SGHTA, CDR2 FQGNSA. Losses at the gene ends were 2 bases for V and 10 bases for J; bases not matched to a gene: 9. The CDR3 loop spans 15 amino acids. CDR3 DNA sequence: TGTGCCAGCAGCTTATTTCAAGCGGGGGGCTCCGAGCAGTTCTTC. Translation gives CASSLFQAGGSEQFF.

The genes are TRBV9 and TRBJ2-6, with 8 nucleotides matching TRBD1. Germline V gives CDR1 SGDLS, CDR2 YYNGEE. The V and J ends lost 4 bases and 4 bases, in that order; junction bases with no gene match: 10. This CDR3 is 17 amino acids long. This CDR3 reads CASSTQYRGTGANVLTF. The DNA of the CDR3 is TGTGCCAGCAGCACCCAATACAGGGGGACCGGGGCCAACGTCCTGACTTTC.

The chain employs TRBV19 and TRBJ1-2; D may be TRBD1 (5 bases). This CDR3 spans 15 amino acids. Per germline, CDR1 LNHDA and CDR2 SQIVND (reference sequence). With 5 bases removed from V and 4 bases from J, the gap between germline ends came to 17 bases. The DNA for the CDR3 is TGTGCCAGTAGTCCCGGGGGGGGAGTTGTCTATGGCTACACCTTC. Protein sequence: CASSPGGGVVYGYTF.

The chain carries TRBV4-1 and TRBJ1-1, with D perhaps matching TRBD1 (5 bases). Between the trimmed V and J ends, which lost 4 bases and 9 bases, there was a span of 15 bases. CDR1 is MGHRA and CDR2 is YSYEKL in the germline V gene. The CDR3 covers 13 residues. Here the CDR3 reads CASSPNDSGKAFF. Written as DNA, the CDR3 is TGCGCCAGCAGCCCAAACGACAGTGGCAAAGCTTTCTTT.

In this sample, this clone turned up many times. This chain joins TRBV9 and TRBJ2-3; D is possibly TRBD1 (5 bases). The CDR3 spans 17 residues. The V gene lost 0 bases and the J gene lost 4 bases, with 18 bases spanning the gap. Germline assignment: CDR1 SGDLS and CDR2 YYNGEE. The CDR3 DNA reads TGTGCCAGCAGCGTAGAGGGGTACAGGTTCTTCCCAGATACGCAGTATTTT. Encoded protein: CASSVEGYRFFPDTQYF.

The chain links TRBV5-1 to TRBJ2-1, with D maybe TRBD2 (5 bases). The V gene's germline CDR1 is SGHRS and CDR2 YFSETQ. V was clipped by 4 bases and J by 0 bases, with 11 bases between them. This CDR3 has 15 residues. CDR3 nucleotides: TGCGCCAGCAGCCGAGGAGGTAACTCCTACAATGAGCAGTTCTTC. Translating gives CASSRGGNSYNEQFF.

The chain couples TRBV19 to TRBJ1-2, with D maybe TRBD1 (6 bases). Germline CDR1 LNHDA, CDR2 SQIVND (reference sequence). The CDR3 length is 13 residues. Trimming cost V 3 bases and J 8 bases, with 13 bases left between them. DNA of the CDR3: TGTGCCAGTAGTATTAACAGGGATAGGGGCTACACCTTC. Its translation: CASSINRDRGYTF.

The chain links TRBV7-2 to TRBJ2-1, with a tentative D call TRBD1 (5 bases). The germline gives CDR1 SGHTA, CDR2 FQGNSA. The CDR3 is 16 amino acids. V was cut by 2 bases and J by 7 bases, with 18 bases left in between. The DNA for the CDR3 is TGTGCCAGCAGCTTAAGGATCCAGGGTGCGAAGAATGAGCAGTTCTTC. It translates to CASSLRIQGAKNEQFF.

The chain is built from TRBV5-6 and TRBJ2-1; 7 bases match TRBD2. This CDR3 contains 17 residues. V was pared by 0 bases and J by 0 bases, with 6 bases of the junction left unmatched. Per germline, CDR1 SGHDT and CDR2 YYEEEE. DNA for the CDR3: TGTGCCAGCAGCTTGGGGCGAGGCGGGAGCTCCTACAATGAGCAGTTCTTC. It is translated as CASSLGRGGSSYNEQFF.

The rearrangement links TRBV7-9 to TRBJ2-3; D unclear. Germline V gene data show CDR1 as SEHNR and CDR2 as FQNEAQ (reference sequence). The CDR3 sequence is 12 residues long. Trimming left V 5 bases short and J 3 bases short, with 6 bases between. This CDR3 reads CASSPVTDTQYF. The CDR3 DNA reads as TGTGCCAGCAGCCCTGTAACAGATACGCAGTATTTT.

The chain joins TRBV5-1 to TRBJ1-4, with TRBD1 matching over 7 bases. Germline trimming cut 3 bases from V and 7 bases from J; bases unmatched to any gene: 6. CDR1 SGHRS and CDR2 YFSETQ come from the germline V gene. CDR3 length equals 14 residues. In DNA form, the CDR3 reads TGCGCCAGCAGCTCCACCGGGACAGTTGAAAAACTGTTTTTT. Translation: CASSSTGTVEKLFF.

The chain is built from TRBV9 and TRBJ1-3; a possible D gene is TRBD1 (5 bases). CDR1 is SGDLS, CDR2 YYNGEE, per germline. This CDR3 has 14 residues. Trimming removed 1 base at V and 2 bases at J, with 7 bases between. CDR3 residues: CASSVQGTGNTIYF. The CDR3 region has the DNA TGTGCCAGCAGCGTACAGGGCACTGGAAACACCATATATTTT.

This clone was recorded only once. The J gene is TRBJ1-1, the V gene TRBV5-1; 10 bases are shared with TRBD1. The ends lost 1 base at V and 1 base at J; junction bases unmatched: 10. From germline, CDR1 is SGHRS and CDR2 YFSETQ. CDR3 length equals 18 residues. CDR3 bases: TGCGCCAGCAGCTTGTCGGGGACAGGGGTTGTAGGGAACACTGAAGCTTTCTTT. This translates into CASSLSGTGVVGNTEAFF.

The chain employs TRBV4-1 and TRBJ2-1, with D possibly matching TRBD2 (5 bases). The germline CDR1 and CDR2 sequences are MGHRA and YSYEKL. Trimming took off 4 bases at V and 7 bases at J, with 17 bases between the two ends. The CDR3 consists of 15 residues. The CDR3 DNA reads as TGCGCCAGCAGCCGCATTTGGCTAGCTAGGAATGAGCAGTTCTTC. It codes for CASSRIWLARNEQFF.